The entry that follows covers one TCR beta chain sequence. Its antigen is still unknown. No much larger clonotype is one base removed from it; base qualities were not supplied. The source of the sample is a study of radiotherapy plus CTLA-4 blockade in lung cancer (dated by TCRdb to 2016 to 2019). The study in broad terms: Among the enrolled patients, roughly 17% had an objective response, and less than 40% reached disease control.

Focal radiation therapy combined with CTLA-4 blockade (ipilimumab) was tested in patients with chemo-refractory metastatic non-small-cell lung cancer. The receptor library was made with the immunoSEQ multiplex PCR assay. TCRdb took over this immuneACCESS table, retaining in-frame rearrangements with V and J assigned. Such tables are incomplete; in checked studies, under half of the missing clones stem from an unresolved V gene, and the remainder is unexplained. The sample table shows 48,000 or so clones, and roughly 86% are seen once. More than 4% of the sample lies in the top ten. Broad study findings and their caveats: TCR clones derived from tumors expanded in peripheral blood after treatment with radiotherapy and ipilimumab. The strongest predictors of response, as reported, were early dynamic changes in blood T cell clones along with a rise in serum interferon-beta after radiation.

The sequence derives from a human donor with non-small cell lung cancer whose response to radiotherapy plus ipilimumab could not be evaluated. The material sequenced was peripheral blood, taken from a patient treated with radiotherapy plus ipilimumab.

The nucleotide sequence is given as TGTGCCAGCAGCGCACAGCCCTCTGGAAACACCATATATTTT. Its translation is CASSAQPSGNTIYF. The chain links TRBV7-3 with TRBJ1-3, with the D gene not clear enough to name. CDR1 and CDR2, looked up from the germline V gene, are SGHTA and FQGTGA. Trimming at the junction amounts to 5 bases on V and 0 bases on J, and the germline ends lie 8 bases apart. Including cysteine and phenylalanine, the CDR3 has 14 amino acids. Of all the DNA, just the CDR3 is kept, 42 bases in frame from base 1.